Listed below are T cell receptor beta chains from one sample, sequenced in a study of blood T cell repertoires in COVID-19. Assay: immunoSEQ multiplex PCR; the TCRdb copy retains only in-frame clones and omits some. The sample yields 88,000 or so clones, roughly 77% seen once. Sequenced: peripheral blood. These receptors all stem from a human donor in a cohort sampled during active COVID-19. CDR3s include the opening cysteine and the closing phenylalanine or tryptophan. D genes are given only for firm matches. Only some rows state a clone size, as once, few, many or a class for expanded clones.

j_gene | v_gene | abundance | d_gene | CDR3nt | CDR3aa
TRBJ2-7 | TRBV24-1 | few | . | TGTGCCACCAGTGATAACGTTTTGCGGGAGCAGTACTTC | CATSDNVLREQYF
TRBJ2-3 | TRBV27 | . | TRBD1 | TGTGCCAGCAGTTTCCGGACAGGGGGCCCGTCAGATACGCAGTATTTT | CASSFRTGGPSDTQYF
TRBJ2-7 | TRBV5-1 | . | TRBD1 | TGCGCCAGCAGCGCCCAGACAGGGAACCAGCAGTACTTC | CASSAQTGNQQYF
TRBJ2-2 | TRBV4-3 | . | . | TGCGCCAGCAGCCAAGATCTTATAGGGAGGAGATCCGGGGAGCTGTTTTTT | CASSQDLIGRRSGELFF
TRBJ2-1 | TRBV7-8 | . | . | TGTGCCAGCAGCAAGGGACACCCTGGGAGCCCCTACAATGAGCAGTTCTTC | CASSKGHPGSPYNEQFF
TRBJ2-1 | TRBV15 | . | TRBD1 | TGTGCCACCAGCAGAGATCGCCGGACAGGGGGCCATCCTGATGAGCAGTTCTTC | CATSRDRRTGGHPDEQFF
TRBJ2-2 | TRBV5-1 | . | TRBD1 | TGCGCCAGCAGCGTCGGGACAGGGGGCGTCACCGGGGAGCTGTTTTTT | CASSVGTGGVTGELFF
TRBJ1-4 | TRBV4-2 | . | . | TGTGCCAGCAGCCAAACCGCAGGGGCTACTAATGAAAAACTGTTTTTT | CASSQTAGATNEKLFF
TRBJ2-3 | TRBV2 | . | . | TGTGCCAGCAGTACCCCCCCTACTAGGCACACAGATACGCAGTATTTT | CASSTPPTRHTDTQYF
TRBJ1-2 | TRBV27 | . | TRBD1 | TGTGCCAGCAGCCCTCGGACAGGGGCCTTCTATGGCTACACCTTC | CASSPRTGAFYGYTF
TRBJ2-5 | TRBV27 | . | . | TGTGCCAGCAGAGACTGGTCGAGGGAGACCCAGTACTTC | CASRDWSRETQYF
TRBJ2-3 | TRBV28 | . | TRBD1 | TGTGCCAGCAGTTTAGGGGGACAGAGCACAGATACGCAGTATTTT | CASSLGGQSTDTQYF
TRBJ1-5 | TRBV7-8 | . | . | TGTGCCAGCAGCTTACTGCCCGGTCAGCCCCAGCATTTT | CASSLLPGQPQHF
TRBJ2-3 | TRBV5-1 | . | . | TGCGCCAGCAGCCCCCACGGGGATGATACGCAGTATTTT | CASSPHGDDTQYF
TRBJ1-1 | TRBV7-2 | . | . | TGTGCCAGCGCTCGCAGGGTGGTACCGATCGAAGCTTTCTTT | CASARRVVPIEAFF
TRBJ2-7 | TRBV11-3 | . | . | TGTGCCAGCAGCAGAGGACTAACCCACGAGCAGTACTTC | CASSRGLTHEQYF
TRBJ2-1 | TRBV19 | . | TRBD2 | TGTGCCAGTAGTATCCAGGTACAGCGGGAGGGTCATGAGCAGTTCTTC | CASSIQVQREGHEQFF
TRBJ1-1 | TRBV3-1/TRBV3-2 | . | . | TGTGCCAGCAGCCAAGATAGGAACACTGAAGCTTTCTTT | CASSQDRNTEAFF
TRBJ2-3 | TRBV28 | . | . | TGTGCCAGCAGTACCGTTGAGGGCCGAAGATCATCCGATACGCAGTATTTT | CASSTVEGRRSSDTQYF
TRBJ2-5 | TRBV10-3 | . | TRBD2 | TGTGCCATCAGTGGCGGACTAGCGGTAGAGACCCAGTACTTC | CAISGGLAVETQYF
TRBJ2-3 | TRBV4-2 | . | TRBD2 | TGTGCCAGCAGCCAAGAAGGGTCACTAGCGGGGGTCACAGATACGCAGTATTTT | CASSQEGSLAGVTDTQYF
TRBJ2-5 | TRBV6-5 | . | . | TGTGCCAGCAGCCGTACAGGGATGGGGACCCAGTACTTC | CASSRTGMGTQYF
TRBJ2-1 | TRBV15 | . | . | TGTGCCACCAGCAGAGGAGTCCGATCTAACAATGAGCAGTTCTTC | CATSRGVRSNNEQFF
TRBJ1-4 | TRBV6-5 | . | . | TGTGCCAGCAGTCCCTCCGTATCTAATGAAAAACTGTTTTTT | CASSPSVSNEKLFF
TRBJ2-4 | TRBV24-1 | . | TRBD1 | TGTGCCACCAGTGAGTCCCCGGGACAGGGGCGGTTCTTTGCCAAAAACATTCAGTACTTC | CATSESPGQGRFFAKNIQYF
TRBJ1-1 | TRBV6-2/TRBV6-3 | . | . | TGTGCCAGCAGTTACGGGGCGCGGGGGACTGAAGCTTTCTTT | CASSYGARGTEAFF
TRBJ2-7 | TRBV7-2 | . | . | TGTGCCAGCAGCTTAGACAGGGCTACCTACGAGCAGTACTTC | CASSLDRATYEQYF
TRBJ2-3 | TRBV7-9 | . | . | TGTGCCAGCAGCACAACGGTGCAGGGCGGCACAGATACGCAGTATTTT | CASSTTVQGGTDTQYF
TRBJ2-1 | TRBV4-2 | . | . | TGTGCCAGCAGCCAGGATTGGAGCGATGAGCAGTTCTTC | CASSQDWSDEQFF
TRBJ1-1 | TRBV2 | . | . | TGTGCCAGCAGCAAGACGGCGGGGAACACTGAAGCTTTCTTT | CASSKTAGNTEAFF
TRBJ1-1 | TRBV19 | . | . | TGTGCCAGTACCCCGCCTCCGACAGTCATGAACACTGAAGCTTTCTTT | CASTPPPTVMNTEAFF
TRBJ2-3 | TRBV7-6 | . | . | TGTGCCAGCAGCCCTAATAGGGGGACAACAGATACGCAGTATTTT | CASSPNRGTTDTQYF
TRBJ2-2 | TRBV5-1 | . | . | TGCGCCAGCAGCTTGGGTGAGGCGGACGGGGAGCTGTTTTTT | CASSLGEADGELFF
TRBJ1-4 | TRBV25-1 | . | TRBD1 | TGTGCCAGCAGTGAGGGACAGGGGGCTGCTAATGAAAAACTGTTTTTT | CASSEGQGAANEKLFF
TRBJ2-1 | TRBV6-2/TRBV6-3 | . | . | TGTGCCAGCAGCCGGGCTAGCGACCACAATGAGCAGTTCTTC | CASSRASDHNEQFF
TRBJ2-7 | TRBV5-5 | . | . | TGTGCCAGCAGCCGGGTCGATAACTACGAGCAGTACTTC | CASSRVDNYEQYF
TRBJ2-3 | TRBV10-3 | few | TRBD1 | TGTGCCATCAGGCCGCCGGGACAGGGGGCAGATACGCAGTATTTT | CAIRPPGQGADTQYF
TRBJ2-3 | TRBV7-8 | . | TRBD1 | TGTGCCAGCAGCCAAGGGGGCGGTGACACAGATACGCAGTATTTT | CASSQGGGDTDTQYF
TRBJ2-7 | TRBV6-5 | . | TRBD1 | TGTGCCAGCAACCCGGGACAGGGGACCTACGAGCAGTACTTC | CASNPGQGTYEQYF
TRBJ1-1 | TRBV2 | . | TRBD1 | TGTGCCAGCAGACAGGGGTGGAGCAACACTGAAGCTTTCTTT | CASRQGWSNTEAFF
TRBJ1-3 | TRBV7-7 | . | . | TGTGCTAGCAGCCCCGACAGGAACGGAAACACCATATATTTT | CASSPDRNGNTIYF
TRBJ2-7 | TRBV18 | . | TRBD2 | TGTGCCAGCTCACCACGGAGCGGGGACGGGGACTACGAGCAGTACTTC | CASSPRSGDGDYEQYF
TRBJ2-1 | TRBV7-3 | . | . | TGTGCCAGCAGCCCAAATACCTACTCCTACAATGAGCAGTTCTTC | CASSPNTYSYNEQFF
TRBJ2-7 | TRBV5-6 | . | . | TGTGCCAGCAGCTTGAGGAGGGAGCAGTACTTC | CASSLRREQYF
TRBJ1-2 | TRBV5-1 | . | TRBD1 | TGCGCCAGCTCGACAGGGAACACTAACTATGGCTACACCTTC | CASSTGNTNYGYTF
TRBJ2-2 | TRBV5-5 | . | . | TGTGCCAGCAGCTTGGACGGGTACACCGGGGAGCTGTTTTTT | CASSLDGYTGELFF
TRBJ1-2 | TRBV28 | . | . | TGTGCCAGCAGTCCACAGGGTTACGACTATGGCTACACCTTC | CASSPQGYDYGYTF
TRBJ2-7 | TRBV10-2 | . | TRBD2 | TGCGCCAGTTGGACTAGCGGCTACGAGCAGTACTTC | CASWTSGYEQYF
TRBJ2-5 | TRBV3-1/TRBV3-2 | . | . | TGTGCCAGCAGCCGACAGGAAGAGACCCAGTACTTC | CASSRQEETQYF
TRBJ2-4 | TRBV9 | . | . | TGTGCCAGCAGCGCCCGACAGACGGTTTCGGTTCAGTACTTC | CASSARQTVSVQYF
TRBJ2-4 | TRBV20-1 | . | . | TGCAGTGCTAGTTATTTGGGGCCTGCAAACATTCAGTACTTC | CSASYLGPANIQYF
TRBJ2-7 | TRBV7-8 | . | TRBD2 | TGTGCCAGCAGCTTATCGGGACTAGCCTACGAGCAGTACTTC | CASSLSGLAYEQYF
TRBJ2-3 | TRBV18 | . | . | TGTGCCAGCTCACGGGAGGACGGAGGCACAGATACGCAGTATTTT | CASSREDGGTDTQYF